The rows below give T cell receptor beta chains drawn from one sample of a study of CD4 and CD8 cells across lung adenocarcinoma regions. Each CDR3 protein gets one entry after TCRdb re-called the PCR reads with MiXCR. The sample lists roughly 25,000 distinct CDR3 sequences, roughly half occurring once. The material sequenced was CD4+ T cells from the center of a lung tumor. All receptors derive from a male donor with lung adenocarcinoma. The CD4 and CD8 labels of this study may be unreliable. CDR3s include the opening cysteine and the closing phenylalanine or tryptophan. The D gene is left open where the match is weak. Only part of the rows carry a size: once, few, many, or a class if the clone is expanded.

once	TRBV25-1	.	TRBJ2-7	CATGKRGTDTQYF	TGCGCCACGGGGAAAAGAGGCACAGATACGCAGTACTTC
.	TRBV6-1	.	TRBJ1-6	CASLVYQSASNSPLHF	TGTGCCAGCCTAGTCTATCAGTCAGCGTCCAATTCACCCCTCCACTTT
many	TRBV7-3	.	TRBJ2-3	CASSLHQVPTDTQYF	TGTGCCAGCAGCTTACATCAAGTACCCACAGATACGCAGTATTTT
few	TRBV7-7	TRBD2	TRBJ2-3	CASSLSAGVTDTQYF	TGTGCTAGCAGCTTAAGTGCGGGAGTGACAGATACGCAGTATTTT
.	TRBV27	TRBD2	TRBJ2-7	CAFREAGGGGGTETQYF	TGTGCCTTTAGAGAGGCGGGAGGGGGGGGTGGCACAGAGACGCAGTACTTC
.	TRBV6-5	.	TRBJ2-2	CASSYQQAGFTEKQFF	TGTGCCAGCAGTTATCAGCAAGCTGGGTTTACAGAGAAGCAGTTTTTT
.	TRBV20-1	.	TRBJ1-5	CSVIPDQGQPQHF	TGCAGTGTAATACCGGATCAAGGGCAGCCCCAGCATTTT
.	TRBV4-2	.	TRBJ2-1	CASSQAVNTNNEQFF	TGTGCCAGCAGCCAAGCTGTAAACACCAACAATGAGCAGTTCTTC
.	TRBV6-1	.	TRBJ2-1	CASSLVASANEQFF	TGTGCCAGCAGTCTGGTTGCTAGCGCAAATGAGCAGTTCTTT
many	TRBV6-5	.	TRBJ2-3	CASRLVGSDTQYF	TGTGCCAGCCGTCTAGTCGGGTCAGATACGCAGTATTTT
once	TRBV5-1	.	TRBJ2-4	CASSFGVQCAKNTQYF	TGCGCGAGCAGCTTTGGGGTGCAGTGCGCCAAAAACACTCAGTACTTC
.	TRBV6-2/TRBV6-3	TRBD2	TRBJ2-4	CASSYTSGGGAKNTQYF	TGTGCCAGCAGTTACACCTCGGGGGGGGGAGCCAAAAATACTCAGTACTTC
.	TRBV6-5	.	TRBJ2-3	CASSYSGVEGTETQYF	TGTGCCAGCAGTTACTCGGGGGTGGAGGGCACAGAGACCCAGTATTTT
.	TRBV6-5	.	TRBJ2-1	CASSYSQAGEQFF	TGTGCCAGCAGTTACTCCCAGGCCGGGGAGCAGTTTTTC
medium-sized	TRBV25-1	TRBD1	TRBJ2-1	CASSALDRGGGNEQFF	TGTGCCAGCAGTGCGTTAGACAGGGGGGGCGGCAATGAGCAGTTCTTC
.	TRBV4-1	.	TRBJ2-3	CASSQDPSSGSTDTQYF	TGCGCCAGCAGCCAAGATCCATCGAGCGGGAGCACAGATACGCAGTATTTT
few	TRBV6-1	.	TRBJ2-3	CASRLQAGSPGAQYF	TGTGCCAGCAGACTCCAGGCCGGAAGCCCCGGGGCGCAGTATTTT
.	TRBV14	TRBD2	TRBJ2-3	CASSQEGPAGGYGGRYPDTQYF	TGTGCCAGCAGCCAAGAGGGCCCAGCGGGAGGATACGGTGGGCGTTACCCAGATACCCAGTATTTC
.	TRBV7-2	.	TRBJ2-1	CASSVGTTFNEQFF	TGTGCCAGCAGCGTCGGCACCACCTTCAATGAGCAGTTCTTC
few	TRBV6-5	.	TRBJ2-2	CASRLQSVITGEQFF	TGTGCCAGCAGACTCCAGTCTGTAATCACCGGGGAGCAGTTTTTT
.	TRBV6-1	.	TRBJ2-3	CASSSEGRGTDTQYF	TGTGCCAGCAGCTCGGAGGGGAGAGGCACAGATACTCAGTACTTT
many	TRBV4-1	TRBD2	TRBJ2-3	CASSPTGTRGTDTQYF	TGCGCCAGCAGCCCCACCGGGACTAGAGGCACAGATACGCAGTATTTT
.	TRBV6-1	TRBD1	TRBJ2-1	CDSTPGTGINEQFF	TGTGACAGCACCCCCGGGACAGGGATAAATGAGCAGTTCTTC
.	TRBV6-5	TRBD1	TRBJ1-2	CASSYLGQGETYGYTF	TGTGCCAGCAGTTACTTGGGACAGGGGGAAACCTATGGCTACACCTTC
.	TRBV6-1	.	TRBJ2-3	CASSARDPTDTQYF	TGTGCCAGCAGTGCTCGGGACCCCACAGATACGCAGTATTTT
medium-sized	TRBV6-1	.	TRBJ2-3	CASTHSGVGTDTQYF	TGTGCCAGCACCCACTCGGGAGTGGGCACAGATACGCAGTATTTT
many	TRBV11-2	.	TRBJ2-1	CASSLVPGGSSYNEQFF	TGTGCCAGCAGCTTAGTCCCGGGCGGTAGCTCCTACAATGAGCAGTTCTTC
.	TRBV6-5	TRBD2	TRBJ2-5	CASSSSSVGGGESRYF	TGTGCCAGCAGTTCTTCCTCGGTGGGGGGGGGAGAGTCCCGGTATTTC
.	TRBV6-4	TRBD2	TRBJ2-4	CASISGRGSKDTQYF	TGTGCCAGCATCTCCGGGAGGGGGAGCAAAGATACTCAGTACTTC
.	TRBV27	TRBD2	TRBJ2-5	CAGSGGGAPETQYF	TGTGCGGGCAGCGGGGGCGGGGCGCCAGAGACGCAGTACTTT
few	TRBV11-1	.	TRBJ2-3	CASSFGGTITDTQYF	TGTGCCAGCAGCTTTGGCGGGACAATCACAGATACGCAGTATTTT
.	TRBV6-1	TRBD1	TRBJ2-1	CASSLDRGQYEQFF	TGTGCCAGCAGCCTGGACAGGGGGCAGTACGAGCAGTTCTTC
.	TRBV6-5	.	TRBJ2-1	CASSCATSEEQFF	TGTGCCAGCAGTTGTGCGACCAGCGAGGAGCAGTTCTTC
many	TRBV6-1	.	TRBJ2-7	CASPWWRPRYEQYF	TGTGCCAGCCCCTGGTGGAGGCCGCGGTACGAGCAGTACTTC
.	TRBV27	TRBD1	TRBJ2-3	CASSLVGTALKETQYF	TGTGCCAGCAGTTTAGTCGGGACAGCCCTCAAAGAGACGCAGTACTTT
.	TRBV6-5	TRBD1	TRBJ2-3	CASSLGQGGDTQYF	TGTGCCAGCAGTTTGGGACAGGGCGGAGATACGCAGTATTTT
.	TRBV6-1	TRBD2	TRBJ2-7	CASSNPTSVRADKQYF	TGTGCCAGCAGTAATCCAACTAGCGTGAGGGCTGATAAGCAGTACTTC
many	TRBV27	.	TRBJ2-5	CASSLAPRDSFGEQYF	TGTGCCAGCAGTTTAGCCCCACGGGACTCCTTTGGGGAGCAGTACTTC
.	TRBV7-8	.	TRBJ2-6	CASSSGLPGGANVLTF	TGTGCCAGCAGCTCGGGACTCCCAGGTGGGGCCAACGTCCTGACTTTC
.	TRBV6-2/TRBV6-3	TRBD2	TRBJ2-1	CASSYSISRLAGVIDEQFF	TGTGCCAGCAGTTACTCGATATCGCGTCTAGCGGGAGTAATTGATGAGCAGTTCTTC
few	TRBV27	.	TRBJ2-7	CASSLSLRYEQYF	TGTGCCAGCAGTTTATCCCTCCGCTACGAGCAGTACTTC
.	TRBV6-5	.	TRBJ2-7	CASSHPCPDTQYF	TGTGCCAGCAGTCACCCGTGCCCCGACACGCAGTACTTC
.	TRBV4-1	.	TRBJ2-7	CASSQDPTGGYEQYF	TGCGCCAGCAGCCAAGACCCCACAGGTGGCTACGAGCAGTACTTC
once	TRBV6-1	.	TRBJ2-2	CASGLQSVIPGTLFF	TGTGCCAGCGGCCTCCAGTCTGTGATTCCAGGGACGCTGTTTTTT
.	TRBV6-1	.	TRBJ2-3	CASSDRGHTDTQYF	TGTGCCAGCAGTGACCGTGGCCACACAGATACCCAGTATTTT